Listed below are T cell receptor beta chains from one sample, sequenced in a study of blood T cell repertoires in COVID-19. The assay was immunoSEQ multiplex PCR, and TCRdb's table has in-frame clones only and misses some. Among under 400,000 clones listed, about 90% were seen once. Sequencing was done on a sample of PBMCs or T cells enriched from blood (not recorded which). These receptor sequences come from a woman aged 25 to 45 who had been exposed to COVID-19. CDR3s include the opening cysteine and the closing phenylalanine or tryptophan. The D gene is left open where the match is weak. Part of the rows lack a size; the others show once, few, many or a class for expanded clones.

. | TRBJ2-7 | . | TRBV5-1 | CASSLVPGDYEQYF | TGCGCCAGCAGCTTGGTGCCCGGGGACTACGAGCAGTACTTC
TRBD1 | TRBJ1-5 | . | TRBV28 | CASRTGGEGNQPQHF | TGTGCCAGCAGGACAGGGGGCGAGGGCAATCAGCCCCAGCATTTT
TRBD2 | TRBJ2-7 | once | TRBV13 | CASTLTSGSYEQYF | TGTGCCAGCACCCTTACTAGCGGGTCCTACGAGCAGTACTTC
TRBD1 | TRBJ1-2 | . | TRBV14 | CASSQVGQGIYGYTF | TGTGCCAGCAGCCAAGTCGGACAGGGGATCTATGGCTACACCTTC
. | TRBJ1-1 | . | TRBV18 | CASSPLDTEAFF | TGTGCCAGCTCACCATTAGACACTGAAGCTTTCTTT
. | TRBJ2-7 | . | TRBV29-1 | CSVAALGRGYEQYF | TGCAGCGTTGCGGCTTTGGGCAGGGGCTACGAGCAGTACTTC
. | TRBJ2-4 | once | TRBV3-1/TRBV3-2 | CASSQGAGGLAKNIQYF | TGTGCCAGCAGCCAAGGGGCAGGGGGACTAGCCAAAAACATTCAGTACTTC
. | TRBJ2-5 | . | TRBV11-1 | CASSQGQGQETQYF | TGTGCCAGCAGCCAAGGGCAGGGCCAAGAGACCCAGTACTTC
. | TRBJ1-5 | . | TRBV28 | CASSTPGSHSNQPQHF | TGTGCCAGCAGTACCCCGGGTTCACATAGCAATCAGCCCCAGCATTTT
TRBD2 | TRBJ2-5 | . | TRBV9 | CASSPGTSGVYQETQYF | TGTGCCAGCAGCCCCGGGACTAGCGGTGTGTACCAAGAGACCCAGTACTTC
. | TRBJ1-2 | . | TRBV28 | CASSSKGGMDGYTF | TGTGCCAGCAGTTCGAAAGGAGGGATGGATGGCTACACCTTC
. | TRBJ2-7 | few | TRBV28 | CASTTLYYEQYF | TGTGCCAGCACCACTCTCTACTACGAGCAGTACTTC
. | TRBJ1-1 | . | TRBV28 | CAIKVGGNTEAFF | TGTGCCATCAAGGTGGGGGGTAACACTGAAGCTTTCTTT
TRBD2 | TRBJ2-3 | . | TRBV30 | CAWSAGTSGSTDTQYF | TGTGCCTGGAGCGCCGGGACTAGCGGGAGCACAGATACGCAGTATTTT
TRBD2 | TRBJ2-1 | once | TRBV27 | CASSLDRLAGASNEQFF | TGTGCCAGCAGTTTAGACAGACTAGCGGGAGCCTCCAATGAGCAGTTCTTC
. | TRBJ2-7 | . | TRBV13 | CASSLRGKVYEQYF | TGTGCCAGCAGCTTAAGGGGTAAGGTCTACGAGCAGTACTTC
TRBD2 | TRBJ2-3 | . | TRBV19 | CASSIGLAAASTDTQYF | TGTGCCAGTAGTATAGGACTAGCGGCCGCTAGCACAGATACGCAGTATTTT
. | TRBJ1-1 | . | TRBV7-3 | CASSRTQGGTEAFF | TGTGCCAGCAGCCGAACCCAAGGCGGCACTGAAGCTTTCTTT